Many counts were recorded for the clone carrying this T cell receptor beta chain. The data are from a study of T-cell reconstitution after alpha-beta-depleted transplantation in children. Using unique molecular identifiers, the investigators prepared the TCRbeta library. One entry per CDR3 protein results from TCRdb running MiXCR on the PCR reads. The data hold a few hundred thousand distinct CDR3 sequences, with about 7% observed a single time. The source was PBMCs, collected before TCRalphabeta/CD19-depleted stem cell transplant. The receptor was isolated from a boy between 2 and 10 years old with acute lymphoblastic leukemia, due to receive a stem cell transplant.

CDR3 sequence reads: CASSLVLDSSYEQYF. The DNA for the CDR3 is TGTGCCAGCAGCTTAGTCCTGGACAGCTCCTACGAGCAGTACTTC. The V call is TRBV11-2, the J call TRBJ2-7, with D possibly TRBD1 on 6 matching bases. Trimming removed 1 base at V and 0 bases at J, with 10 bases between. The V gene's germline CDR1 is SGHAT and CDR2 FQNNGV. The CDR3 has 15 amino acids.